This TCR beta chain was retrieved from a study of Graves' ophthalmopathy and Graves' hyperthyroidism. Overall study results and limits: At 60% to 71% sensitivity and 72.22% specificity, the model predicted progression of the ophthalmopathy. Blood contained most expanded thyroid clonotypes exceeding 0.001 frequency.

CDR3 size: 12 residues. Germline values: CDR1 DFQATT, CDR2 SNEGSKA (reference sequence). Points on this clonotype: Its antigen is currently unknown. This may stem from a read error, because a much larger clone lies one nucleotide away.

Amplification targeted the TCR beta CDR3 regions, with RNA transcripts as the source material. RT-PCR was first run with HTBI primers, then multiplex PCR in a second round. Using its own MiXCR run on the multiplex PCR reads, TCRdb lists one record per CDR3 protein. The sample lists about 370,000 distinct CDR3 sequences; roughly 17% were seen once. This chain connects TRBV20-1 to TRBJ1-1; 9 bases are shared with TRBD1. The sample taken for sequencing was peripheral blood. The receptor's source is an adult woman with stable Graves' hyperthyroidism. CDR3 sequence reads: CSAQGQGSKACF. The DNA for the CDR3 is TGCAGTGCCCAGGGACAGGGCAGTAAAGCTTGCTTT.